The 19 T cell receptor beta chains reported below all come from one sample, sequenced in a study of cytomegalovirus exposure and HLA in healthy donors. It was with 60 Vbeta and 13 Jbeta primers that the PCR ran. Generated by immunoSEQ multiplex PCR, the TCRdb table keeps only in-frame clones and is missing some. The sample carries roughly 140,000 clones, roughly 82% recorded once. Material for sequencing was PBMCs. The receptors here all came from a man aged 25-45 years in good health and CMV-seropositive.

This clone was seen only once. The chain employs TRBV7-2 and TRBJ2-5, with 8 bases lining up with TRBD2. There are 16 residues in the CDR3. The ends lost 2 bases at V and 4 bases at J; junction bases unmatched: 9. The germline gives CDR1 SGHTA, CDR2 FQGNSA. CDR3 nucleotides: TGTGCCAGCAGCTTACGGTTAGCGGGGAGGGGAGAGACCCAGTACTTC. It yields the protein CASSLRLAGRGETQYF.

This chain connects TRBV19 to TRBJ1-4; possibly TRBD1 for D (5 bases). CDR1 is LNHDA and CDR2 is SQIVND in the germline V gene (reference sequence). Trimming stripped 7 bases from V and 8 bases from J, with 14 bases between. The CDR3 contains 13 residues. The CDR3 reads CASKAGKEEKLFF. The DNA of the CDR3 is TGTGCCAGTAAAGCAGGGAAGGAGGAAAAACTGTTTTTT.

The J gene is TRBJ2-3, the V gene TRBV7-2; the D gene is possibly TRBD2 (6 bases). Germline CDR1 and CDR2: SGHTA and FQGNSA. The CDR3 covers 15 residues. V dropped 0 bases and J dropped 3 bases, with 10 bases sitting between them. The CDR3 is CASSLAGGKTDTQYF. DNA for the CDR3: TGTGCCAGCAGCTTAGCGGGGGGAAAAACAGATACGCAGTATTTT. The variable domain in full, completed from reference TRBV7-2 and TRBJ2-3, reads GAGVSQSPSNKVTEKGKDVELRCDPISGHTALYWYRQSLGQGLEFLIYFQGNSAPDKSGLPSDRFSAERTGGSVSTLTIQRTQQEDSAVYLCASSLAGGKTDTQYFGPGTRLTVL.

The rearrangement joins TRBV4-3 to TRBJ2-2; D uncertain. Trimming stripped 1 base from V and 2 bases from J, with 5 bases between. Germline CDR1 and CDR2: LGHNA and YSLEER. The CDR3 has 14 residues. The chain's CDR3 is CASSQAYNTGELFF. As DNA, the CDR3 is TGCGCCAGCAGCCAAGCGTATAACACCGGGGAGCTGTTTTTT.

V usage is TRBV28 and J usage is TRBJ1-5, with D possibly being TRBD1 (5 bases). V was clipped by 10 bases and J by 2 bases, with 21 bases between them. Germline CDR1 reads MDHEN; CDR2 reads SYDVKM. The CDR3 totals 16 residues. The CDR3 sequence: CAKQMSGGSGNQPQHF. DNA of the CDR3: TGTGCCAAGCAAATGTCCGGGGGAAGCGGCAATCAGCCCCAGCATTTT.

V is TRBV29-1 and J is TRBJ1-1, with D possibly matching TRBD1 (6 bases). The V gene's germline CDR1 is SQVTM and CDR2 ANQGSEA. The CDR3 contains 14 residues. Trimming removed 6 bases at V and 0 bases at J, with 14 bases between. CDR3 sequence: CSVDGQQMNTEAFF. In nucleotides, the CDR3 is TGCAGCGTGGACGGACAGCAAATGAACACTGAAGCTTTCTTT.

The V and J genes are TRBV7-9 and TRBJ2-7; D may be TRBD2 (8 bases). Germline loops: CDR1 SEHNR, CDR2 FQNEAQ (reference sequence). V lost 1 base, J lost 5 bases, and 21 bases lay in between. The CDR3 extends over 17 amino acids. Written as DNA, the CDR3 is TGTGCCAGCAGCTTAGGACAGGGCATAGCGGGAACCGACGAGCAGTACTTC. Protein: CASSLGQGIAGTDEQYF.

CDR3 nucleotide sequence: TGTGCCAGCAGCTTAGTATGGAACACCGGGGAGCTGTTTTTT. It yields the protein CASSLVWNTGELFF. V and J are TRBV7-2 and TRBJ2-2; D not resolved. The CDR3 runs to 14 residues. V lost 1 base and J lost 1, with 4 bases in between. Per the germline V gene, CDR1 is SGHTA and CDR2 is FQGNSA.

This chain connects TRBV29-1 to TRBJ2-7; 11 nucleotides line up with TRBD2. The CDR3 length is 13 residues. The V gene's germline CDR1 is SQVTM and CDR2 ANQGSEA. CDR3 residues: CSARLAGTYEQYF. The CDR3 coding sequence is TGCAGTGCAAGACTAGCGGGGACCTACGAGCAGTACTTC.

For the CDR3, the DNA is TGTGCCAGCAGCGTAGGAGCGACAGGGGGCAACCAAGAGACCCAGTACTTC. It codes for CASSVGATGGNQETQYF. This chain joins TRBV9 and TRBJ2-5; 10 nucleotides match TRBD1. Germline trimming cut 0 bases from V and 0 bases from J; bases unmatched to any gene: 5. CDR1 SGDLS and CDR2 YYNGEE come from the germline V gene. There are 17 residues in the CDR3.

This chain uses TRBV19 with TRBJ1-1, with D tentatively TRBD1 (5 bases). Trimming shortened V by 4 bases and J by 1 base, and 19 bases separated the two germline ends. The CDR3 runs to 17 residues. Per the germline V gene, CDR1 is LNHDA and CDR2 is SQIVND (reference sequence). CDR3 in DNA: TGTGCCAGTAGTAATCTCGGGTTGGGGCGGCAGAACACTGAAGCTTTCTTT. Translated, it gives CASSNLGLGRQNTEAFF. Together with reference TRBV19 and TRBJ1-1, the CDR3 gives the full variable domain: DGGITQSPKYLFRKEGQNVTLSCEQNLNHDAMYWYRQDPGQGLRLIYYSQIVNDFQKGDIAEGYSVSREKKESFPLTVTSAQKNPTAFYLCASSNLGLGRQNTEAFFGQGTRLTVV.

The gene calls are TRBV29-1 and TRBJ2-3; 10 bases match TRBD2. This CDR3 comprises 17 residues. Per germline, CDR1 SQVTM and CDR2 ANQGSEA. J lost 6 bases, V lost 4 bases, and 16 bases had no gene match. The CDR3 nucleotides are TGCAGCGTTGTCAAACCGGGGCTAGCGGGAGTAATTGATACGCAGTATTTT. This encodes CSVVKPGLAGVIDTQYF.

The chain uses TRBV6-4 and TRBJ2-7, with 9 nucleotides matching TRBD1. The germline V gene has CDR1 MRHNA and CDR2 SNTAGT. V was clipped by 6 bases and J by 3 bases; unmatched bases: 9. The CDR3 has 15 residues. CDR3 coding DNA: TGTGCCAGCAGCGAGACATTGGGACAGGGCTACGAGCAGTACTTC. Residues: CASSETLGQGYEQYF.

The V call is TRBV13, the J call TRBJ2-2, with TRBD1 matching over 10 bases. Per germline, CDR1 PRHDT and CDR2 FYEKMQ (reference sequence). J lost 4 bases, V lost 3 bases, and 5 bases had no gene match. The length of the CDR3 is 16 residues. This CDR3 is CASSFRTGGLTGELFF. As DNA, the CDR3 is TGTGCCAGCAGCTTCAGGACAGGGGGTCTCACCGGGGAGCTGTTTTTT.

The CDR3, as DNA: TGTGCCAGCAGCCCTCCAGACAGGTACACTGAAGCTTTCTTT. Residues: CASSPPDRYTEAFF. The V and J genes are TRBV5-8 and TRBJ1-1, with D maybe TRBD1 (6 bases). CDR1 is SGHTS, CDR2 YDEGEE, per germline. This CDR3 has 14 amino acids. Trimming stripped 4 bases from V and 3 bases from J, with 13 bases between.

V gene TRBV9 combines with J gene TRBJ2-5; D is perhaps TRBD1 (5 bases). This CDR3 comprises 16 residues. V was trimmed by 3 bases and J by 1 base, leaving 16 bases between them. Germline values: CDR1 SGDLS, CDR2 YYNGEE. The CDR3 nucleotides are TGTGCCAGCAGCGGTAACAGGAAGAGGTTCCAAGAGACCCAGTACTTC. Encoded protein: CASSGNRKRFQETQYF.

The CDR3 DNA follows: TGTGCCAGCAGCCCAGTGGGGGGCGGGGGTGCAGATACGCAGTATTTT. This sequence encodes CASSPVGGGGADTQYF. This sequence joins TRBV13 and TRBJ2-3; tentative D call: TRBD2 (7 bases). V lost 5 bases and J lost 4, with 19 bases in between. The CDR3 covers 16 residues. CDR1 is PRHDT, CDR2 FYEKMQ, per germline (reference sequence).

This clone was recorded once. The gene calls are TRBV6-5 and TRBJ2-2, with D perhaps matching TRBD1 (5 bases). The CDR3 has 13 amino acids. V was shortened by 2 bases and J by 7 bases, with 8 bases between the two germline ends. Germline V gene sequence: CDR1 MNHEY, CDR2 SVGAGI. CDR3 in DNA: TGTGCCAGCAGTTACAAGGGGAACGGGGAGCTGTTTTTT. Protein sequence: CASSYKGNGELFF.

This chain connects TRBV11-3 to TRBJ2-3; 10 bases are a match to TRBD2. With V trimmed by 5 bases and J by 1 base, 18 bases remained unmatched. Germline CDR1 reads SGHNT; CDR2 reads YENEEA. This CDR3 is 20 amino acids long. The CDR3 coding sequence is TGTGCCAGCAGCCGAGGGCTCGGACTAGCGGATGAAAGCGGCACAGATACGCAGTATTTT. This translates into CASSRGLGLADESGTDTQYF.